The 24 T cell receptor beta chains given below trace back to one sample, sequenced in a study of Tregs in tolerant kidney transplant recipients. The assay was immunoSEQ multiplex PCR, and TCRdb's table has in-frame clones only and misses some. The table lists 90,000 to 130,000 clones, about 90% of them singletons. Sequences were derived from CD4+ T cells from blood, sampled before the transplant. These receptors originate from a human donor who received a combined kidney and bone marrow transplant.

The chain links TRBV5-1 to TRBJ1-2; TRBD1 is a possible D gene (6 bases). Trimming cost V 4 bases and J 2 bases, with 9 bases left between them. Germline CDR1 is SGHRS and CDR2 is YFSETQ. The CDR3 totals 13 residues. The CDR3 protein is CASSEGQNYGYTF. CDR3 DNA: TGCGCCAGCAGCGAAGGACAGAACTATGGCTACACCTTC.

This sequence joins TRBV5-5 and TRBJ2-3, with TRBD2 identical over 8 bases. V lost 4 bases, J lost 2 bases, and 6 bases stayed unmatched. The germline V gene has CDR1 SGHKS and CDR2 YYEKEE (reference sequence). There are 15 residues in the CDR3. CDR3 bases: TGTGCCAGCAGCACGGGACTAGAACTCACAGATACGCAGTATTTT. Translation: CASSTGLELTDTQYF.

The chain recombines TRBV4-1 with TRBJ2-2; TRBD2 matches at 8 bases. The CDR3 is 13 residues long. The germline V gene has CDR1 MGHRA and CDR2 YSYEKL. With 4 bases clipped from V and 6 bases from J, the junction kept 1 base outside the gene matches. CDR3 sequence reads: CASSLGGAGELFF. DNA for the CDR3: TGCGCCAGCAGCCTCGGGGGGGCCGGGGAGCTGTTTTTT.

This sequence joins TRBV19 and TRBJ1-2, with 10 bases aligning to TRBD1. V lost 5 bases and J lost 2; bases outside the gene matches: 5. Germline-derived CDR1 and CDR2 are LNHDA and SQIVND (reference sequence). There are 15 residues in the CDR3. The CDR3 DNA reads as TGTGCCAGTAGTTCCAGACAGGGGGCAAACTATGGCTACACCTTC. Translation gives CASSSRQGANYGYTF. The entire variable domain, with the rest obtained from reference TRBV19 and TRBJ1-2, is as follows: DGGITQSPKYLFRKEGQNVTLSCEQNLNHDAMYWYRQDPGQGLRLIYYSQIVNDFQKGDIAEGYSVSREKKESFPLTVTSAQKNPTAFYLCASSSRQGANYGYTFGSGTRLTVV.

V usage is TRBV11-2 and J usage is TRBJ2-3; TRBD2 aligns across 7 bases. The CDR3 consists of 12 residues. With V trimmed by 4 bases and J by 14 bases, 9 bases remained unmatched. CDR1 SGHAT and CDR2 FQNNGV come from the germline V gene. The CDR3 here is CASSSGLGFGYF. Here the CDR3 DNA reads TGTGCCAGCAGCTCCGGACTAGGCTTTGGGTATTTT.

V and J are TRBV5-4 and TRBJ1-1; 7 positions match TRBD1. The V gene's germline CDR1 is SGHNT and CDR2 YYREEE (reference sequence). The length of the CDR3 is 14 residues. V gave up 4 bases and J gave up 1 base; unmatched junction bases: 4. The CDR3 spells CASSPRDRNTEAFF. The DNA of the CDR3 is TGTGCCAGCAGCCCGCGGGACAGGAACACTGAAGCTTTCTTT.

This chain joins TRBV2 and TRBJ2-1, with TRBD2 identical over 12 bases. There are 16 residues in the CDR3. With V trimmed by 5 bases and J by 3 bases, 5 bases remained unmatched. Germline V gene data show CDR1 as SNHLY and CDR2 as FYNNEI. The CDR3 is CASSSGLAGLYNEQFF. The CDR3 DNA sequence: TGTGCCAGCAGTTCAGGACTAGCGGGGCTCTACAATGAGCAGTTCTTC.

The chain recombines TRBV7-9 with TRBJ2-2; 8 nucleotides align to TRBD2. Germline-derived CDR1 and CDR2 are SEHNR and FQNEAQ (reference sequence). This CDR3 has 16 amino acids. V trimming: 3 bases; J trimming: 6 bases; junction bases outside the gene matches: 9. The CDR3 protein is CASSFISGTAAGELFF. DNA of the CDR3: TGTGCCAGCAGCTTTATTAGCGGGACGGCCGCCGGGGAGCTGTTTTTT.

This chain connects TRBV29-1 to TRBJ2-5; no firm D call. V was cut by 1 base and J by 4 bases, with 10 bases left in between. The CDR3 length is 13 residues. CDR1 and CDR2 (germline): SQVTM, ANQGSEA. Written as DNA, the CDR3 is TGCAGCGTTGAAGTCTCTGCAGGAGAGACCCAGTACTTC. Its protein product is CSVEVSAGETQYF.

The chain is built from TRBV2 and TRBJ1-4; a weak D match, TRBD1 (5 bases). Germline loops: CDR1 SNHLY, CDR2 FYNNEI. Trimming removed 1 base at V and 8 bases at J, with 14 bases between. CDR3 size: 15 residues. This CDR3 is CASSEERGGREKLFF. In nucleotides, the CDR3 is TGTGCCAGCAGTGAAGAGCGGGGGGGTCGCGAAAAACTGTTTTTT.

The chain combines TRBV4-1 with TRBJ1-3, with D possibly being TRBD1 (6 bases). CDR1 and CDR2 (germline): MGHRA, YSYEKL. V dropped 0 bases and J dropped 2 bases, with 11 bases sitting between them. The CDR3 spans 16 residues. As DNA, the CDR3 is TGCGCCAGCAGCCAAGATGTGCCAGGGGCTGGAAACACCATATATTTT. Protein sequence: CASSQDVPGAGNTIYF.

CDR3 in amino acids: CASSQVSGQETQYF. The DNA for the CDR3 is TGCGCCAGCAGCCAAGTTAGCGGGCAAGAGACCCAGTACTTC. This chain connects TRBV4-1 to TRBJ2-5, with 7 bases identical to TRBD2. This CDR3 is built from 14 residues. Germline CDR1 reads MGHRA; CDR2 reads YSYEKL. Trimming cost V 1 base and J 2 bases; bases outside gene matches: 1.

The chain recombines TRBV10-1 with TRBJ2-1, with D possibly being TRBD2 (6 bases). The germline gives CDR1 WNHNN, CDR2 SYGVQD (reference sequence). Trimming removed 0 bases from V and 1 base from J, with 10 bases in between. The CDR3 covers 16 residues. CDR3 bases: TGCGCCAGCAGTGAGTCGGGGGGAGCGTCCTACAATGAGCAGTTCTTC. Its protein is CASSESGGASYNEQFF.

The chain couples TRBV6-1 to TRBJ1-6; tentative D call: TRBD1 (5 bases). The V gene lost 8 bases and the J gene lost 6 bases, with 14 bases spanning the gap. Looked up from germline, CDR1 is MNHNS and CDR2 is SASEGT. This CDR3 is 14 amino acids long. The CDR3: CASGMLDINSPLHF. The CDR3, as DNA: TGTGCCAGCGGTATGTTGGACATTAATTCACCCCTCCACTTT.

The chain carries TRBV10-1 and TRBJ1-2; D uncertain. Germline V gene data show CDR1 as WNHNN and CDR2 as SYGVQD (reference sequence). Trimming removed 7 bases from V and 0 bases from J, with 9 bases in between. This CDR3 is 13 amino acids long. This CDR3 is CASTPGPNYGYTF. The DNA for the CDR3 is TGCGCCAGCACGCCAGGCCCTAACTATGGCTACACCTTC.

This clone occurred a few times. V usage is TRBV19 and J usage is TRBJ2-1; 9 nucleotides line up with TRBD1. Trimming took 4 bases from V and 3 from J; bases not matched to a gene: 7. This CDR3 has 16 amino acids. Germline CDR1 is LNHDA and CDR2 is SQIVND (reference sequence). CDR3 nucleotide sequence: TGTGCCAGTAGTAGGAACTGGGGACAGGGCTACAATGAGCAGTTCTTC. This encodes CASSRNWGQGYNEQFF.

The chain uses TRBV6-5 and TRBJ1-3, with TRBD1 as a possible D gene (6 bases). V was pared by 5 bases and J by 4 bases, with 12 bases between. Germline lookup yields CDR1 MNHEY and CDR2 SVGAGI. This CDR3 region has 14 residues. The CDR3 is CASSQGRTGNTIYF. In DNA, the CDR3 is TGTGCCAGCAGTCAGGGGCGTACGGGAAACACCATATATTTT.

The rearrangement uses TRBV7-8 and TRBJ1-2, with 7 bases fitting TRBD1. The trim removed 6 bases at V and 5 bases at J, leaving 9 bases unmatched. Germline lookup yields CDR1 SGHVS and CDR2 FQNEAQ. The CDR3 has 14 residues. The CDR3 sequence is CASSHTTGPYGYTF. Here the CDR3 DNA reads TGTGCCAGCAGTCATACGACAGGGCCTTATGGCTACACCTTC. The full variable domain, completed using reference TRBV7-8 and TRBJ1-2, is GAGVSQSPRYKVAKRGQDVALRCDPISGHVSLFWYQQALGQGPEFLTYFQNEAQLDKSGLPSDRFFAERPEGSVSTLKIQRTQQEDSAVYLCASSHTTGPYGYTFGSGTRLTVV.

The sample holds a few counts of this clone. The rearrangement uses TRBV7-5 and TRBJ1-5; the DNA was not used to check the table's D call, TRBD1. TRBV7-5 is an annotated pseudogene. This CDR3 has 11 residues. CDR3 residues: CLRTDPGPQHF. The DNA for the CDR3 is TGCCTCAGGACAGACCCTGGGCCCCAGCATTTT.

The chain is built from TRBV7-8 and TRBJ1-2; 9 positions agree with TRBD1. The germline CDR1 and CDR2 sequences are SGHVS and FQNEAQ. This CDR3 has 18 residues. V gave up 1 base and J gave up 3 bases; unmatched junction bases: 12. The CDR3 bases are TGTGCCAGCAGCTTAGAGGCCCTTGACAGGGGGACCGACTATGGCTACACCTTC. It translates to CASSLEALDRGTDYGYTF. The variable domain in full, completed from reference TRBV7-8 and TRBJ1-2, reads GAGVSQSPRYKVAKRGQDVALRCDPISGHVSLFWYQQALGQGPEFLTYFQNEAQLDKSGLPSDRFFAERPEGSVSTLKIQRTQQEDSAVYLCASSLEALDRGTDYGYTFGSGTRLTVV.

V usage is TRBV4-1 and J usage is TRBJ2-1; TRBD2 aligns across 13 bases. The V segment lost 2 bases and the J segment 7 bases; nucleotides outside the gene matches: 5. The CDR3 totals 16 residues. Germline values: CDR1 MGHRA, CDR2 YSYEKL. The CDR3 DNA reads as TGCGCCAGCAGCCAAACTAGCGGGGGGGCTGGGAATGAGCAGTTCTTC. Translation: CASSQTSGGAGNEQFF.

The rearrangement uses TRBV7-9 and TRBJ1-4; TRBD1 aligns across 8 bases. This CDR3 spans 15 amino acids. The junction had 9 bases not matched to a gene; V was cut back by 5 bases and J by 7 bases. From germline, CDR1 is SEHNR and CDR2 FQNEAQ (reference sequence). The CDR3 loop is CASSPGQGRSEKLFF. DNA of the CDR3: TGTGCCAGCAGCCCAGGACAGGGAAGGAGTGAAAAACTGTTTTTT.

V and J are TRBV6-5 and TRBJ2-4; TRBD1 might be the D (5 bases). The V gene's germline CDR1 is MNHEY and CDR2 SVGAGI. V was clipped by 7 bases and J by 5 bases, with 12 bases between them. The CDR3 contains 13 residues. The CDR3 spells CASMSDKQNIQYF. The DNA of the CDR3 is TGTGCCAGCATGTCGGACAAGCAAAACATTCAGTACTTC.

This clone has just one count. The V gene is TRBV19, the J gene TRBJ1-6, with no clear D. Germline V gene data show CDR1 as LNHDA and CDR2 as SQIVND (reference sequence). CDR3 length: 15 amino acids. Deletions cut 3 bases from V and 5 bases from J, with 11 bases between. CDR3 nucleotides: TGTGCCAGTAGTATTATGGGCCTCAATAATTCACCCCTCCACTTT. As protein: CASSIMGLNNSPLHF.